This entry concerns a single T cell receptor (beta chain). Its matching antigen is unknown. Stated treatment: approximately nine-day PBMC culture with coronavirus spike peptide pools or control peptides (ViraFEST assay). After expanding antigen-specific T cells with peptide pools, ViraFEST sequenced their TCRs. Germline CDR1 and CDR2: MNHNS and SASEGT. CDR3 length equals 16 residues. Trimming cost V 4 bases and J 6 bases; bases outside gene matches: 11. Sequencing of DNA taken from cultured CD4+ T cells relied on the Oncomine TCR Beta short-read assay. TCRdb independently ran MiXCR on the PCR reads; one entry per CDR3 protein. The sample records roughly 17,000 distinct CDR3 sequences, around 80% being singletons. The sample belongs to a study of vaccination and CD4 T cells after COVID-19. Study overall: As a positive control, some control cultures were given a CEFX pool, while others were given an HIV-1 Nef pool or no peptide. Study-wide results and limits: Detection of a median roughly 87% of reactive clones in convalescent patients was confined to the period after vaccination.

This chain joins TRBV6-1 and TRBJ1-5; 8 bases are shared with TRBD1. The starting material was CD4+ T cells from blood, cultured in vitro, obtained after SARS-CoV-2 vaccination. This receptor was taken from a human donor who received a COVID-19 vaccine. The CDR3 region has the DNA TGTGCCAGCAGTGCCTTACAGGGGGATTATCGTCAGCCCCAGCATTTT. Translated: CASSALQGDYRQPQHF.